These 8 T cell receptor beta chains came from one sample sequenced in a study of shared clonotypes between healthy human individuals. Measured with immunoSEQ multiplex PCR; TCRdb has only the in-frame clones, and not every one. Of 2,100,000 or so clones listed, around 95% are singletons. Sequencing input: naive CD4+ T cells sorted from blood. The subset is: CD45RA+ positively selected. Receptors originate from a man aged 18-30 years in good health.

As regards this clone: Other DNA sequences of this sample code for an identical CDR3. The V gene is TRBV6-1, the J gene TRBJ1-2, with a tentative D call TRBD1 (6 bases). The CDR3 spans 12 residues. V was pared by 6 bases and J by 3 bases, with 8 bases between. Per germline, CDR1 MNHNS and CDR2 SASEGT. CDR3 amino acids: CASSTGYYGYTF. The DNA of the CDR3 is TGTGCCAGCAGCACAGGGTACTATGGCTACACCTTC.

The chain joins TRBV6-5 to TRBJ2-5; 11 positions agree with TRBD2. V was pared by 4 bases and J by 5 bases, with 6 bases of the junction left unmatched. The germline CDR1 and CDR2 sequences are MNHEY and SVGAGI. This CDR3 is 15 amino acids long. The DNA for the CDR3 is TGTGCCAGCAGTTCGACTAGCGGGGATTGGGAGACCCAGTACTTC. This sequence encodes CASSSTSGDWETQYF.

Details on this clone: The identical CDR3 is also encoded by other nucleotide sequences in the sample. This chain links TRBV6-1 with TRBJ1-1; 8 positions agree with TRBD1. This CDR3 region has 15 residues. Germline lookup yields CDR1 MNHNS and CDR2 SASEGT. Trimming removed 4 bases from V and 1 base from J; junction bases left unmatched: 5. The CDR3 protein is CASSALGQGNTEAFF. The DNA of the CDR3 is TGTGCCAGCAGTGCCCTCGGACAGGGGAACACTGAAGCTTTCTTT.

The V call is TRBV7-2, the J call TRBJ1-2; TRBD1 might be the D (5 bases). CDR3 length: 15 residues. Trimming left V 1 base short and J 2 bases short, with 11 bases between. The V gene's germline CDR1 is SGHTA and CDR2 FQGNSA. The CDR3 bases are TGTGCCAGCAGCTTAGTTGGAGAGGGGAACTATGGCTACACCTTC. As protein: CASSLVGEGNYGYTF.

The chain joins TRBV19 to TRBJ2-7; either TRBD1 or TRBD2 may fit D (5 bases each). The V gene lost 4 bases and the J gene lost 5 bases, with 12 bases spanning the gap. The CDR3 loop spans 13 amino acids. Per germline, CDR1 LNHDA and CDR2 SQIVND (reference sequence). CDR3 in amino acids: CASSTGPGNEQYF. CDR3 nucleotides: TGTGCCAGTAGTACGGGGCCTGGTAACGAGCAGTACTTC. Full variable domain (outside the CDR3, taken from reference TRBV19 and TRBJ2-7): DGGITQSPKYLFRKEGQNVTLSCEQNLNHDAMYWYRQDPGQGLRLIYYSQIVNDFQKGDIAEGYSVSREKKESFPLTVTSAQKNPTAFYLCASSTGPGNEQYFGPGTRLTVT.

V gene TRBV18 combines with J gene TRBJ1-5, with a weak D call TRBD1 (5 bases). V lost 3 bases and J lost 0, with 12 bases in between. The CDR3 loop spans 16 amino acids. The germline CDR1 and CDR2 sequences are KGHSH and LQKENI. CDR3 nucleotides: TGTGCCAGCTCACCGTTAAAGGGGCCTAGCAATCAGCCCCAGCATTTT. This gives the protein CASSPLKGPSNQPQHF.

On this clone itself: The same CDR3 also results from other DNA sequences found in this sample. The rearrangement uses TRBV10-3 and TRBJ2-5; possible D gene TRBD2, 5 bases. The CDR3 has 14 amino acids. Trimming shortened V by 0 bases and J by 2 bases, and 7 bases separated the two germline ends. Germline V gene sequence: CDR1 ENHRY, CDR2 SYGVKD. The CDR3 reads CAISESGLQETQYF. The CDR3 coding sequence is TGTGCCATCAGTGAGTCTGGACTGCAAGAGACCCAGTACTTC.

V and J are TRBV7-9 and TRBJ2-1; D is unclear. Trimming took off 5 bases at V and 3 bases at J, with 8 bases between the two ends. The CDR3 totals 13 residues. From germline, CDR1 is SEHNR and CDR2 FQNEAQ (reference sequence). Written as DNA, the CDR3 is TGTGCCAGCAGCAAGGAATACTACAATGAGCAGTTCTTC. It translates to CASSKEYYNEQFF.